Presented here are 6 T cell receptor beta chains from one specimen sequenced in a study of CD8 T cells in Susac syndrome. The authors reverse transcribed roughly 0.5 to 1 ug RNA with random hexamers. MiXCR, run by TCRdb on the immunoSEQ multiplex PCR reads, gives a single entry per CDR3 protein. The data contain under 200,000 distinct CDR3 sequences, around 95% of them seen just once; the ten biggest clones take up under 0.12%. Specimen: CD4+ T cells from PBMCs. The receptors stem from a human donor in good health.

The chain is built from TRBV24-1 and TRBJ2-7; D unresolved. The CDR3 is made up of 15 amino acids. Looked up from germline, CDR1 is KGHDR and CDR2 is SFDVKD. The V end lost 3 bases, the J end lost 2 bases, and 13 bases lay between the germline ends. CDR3 sequence reads: CATSDGAGSTYEQYF. The CDR3 DNA reads as TGTGCCACCAGTGATGGAGCAGGTTCTACCTACGAGCAGTACTTC.

V and J are TRBV20-1 and TRBJ2-1; 10 bases agree with TRBD1. CDR3 length: 14 residues. The germline gives CDR1 DFQATT, CDR2 SNEGSKA (reference sequence). Germline trimming cut 6 bases from V and 5 bases from J; bases unmatched to any gene: 7. CDR3 nucleotides: TGCAGTGCGCGACCGGGACAGGGGCACAATGAGCAGTTCTTC. The encoded protein is CSARPGQGHNEQFF.

This clonotype was detected only once. The V and J genes are TRBV15 and TRBJ1-1, with D hard to call. The CDR3 runs to 15 residues. Germline CDR1 is LNHNV and CDR2 is YYDKDF (reference sequence). Trimming removed 3 bases from V and 3 bases from J, with 14 bases in between. CDR3 in amino acids: CATSRPHGGDTEAFF. In DNA, the CDR3 is TGTGCCACCAGCAGGCCTCATGGTGGAGACACTGAAGCTTTCTTT.

The chain is built from TRBV12-3 or TRBV12-4 and TRBJ2-1; 7 bases align to TRBD1. The trim removed 4 bases at V and 6 bases at J, leaving 9 bases unmatched. This CDR3 is 15 amino acids long. The CDR3 DNA reads as TGTGCCAGCAGTTCGCCGATGACAGGGCCCAATGAGCAGTTCTTC. It translates to CASSSPMTGPNEQFF.

This clonotype was observed a few times. V usage is TRBV3-1 and J usage is TRBJ2-3; D is ambiguous. The germline V and J ends were trimmed by 6 bases and 6 bases, with 10 bases remaining between them. The CDR3 runs 12 residues. CDR1 LGHDT and CDR2 YNNKEL come from the germline V gene (reference sequence). CDR3 DNA: TGTGCCAGCAGTCCCGCCGGGGATACGCAGTATTTT. Protein: CASSPAGDTQYF.

The chain has TRBV18 and TRBJ2-7, with TRBD2 matching over 8 bases. The CDR3 is made up of 13 amino acids. Germline loops: CDR1 KGHSH, CDR2 LQKENI. The trim removed 5 bases at V and 5 bases at J, leaving 5 bases unmatched. The CDR3: CASSDSGKNEQYV. The CDR3, as DNA: TGTGCCAGCTCAGATAGCGGGAAGAACGAGCAGTACGTC.